The present T cell receptor beta chain was sequenced within a study of naive and memory T cell subsets. Whole-study findings and limits: Potentially, T cell activation and differentiation skew this RNA-based measurement.

Amplification of ligated cDNA took four PCR rounds with SP2 and nested alpha and beta constant primers. Reverse transcription of blood and skin TCR RNA was primed at alpha and beta constant regions. TCRdb fed the 5' RACE reads into MiXCR, producing one record per CDR3 protein. Of approximately 58,000 distinct CDR3 sequences detected, approximately 7.2% appear once; the ten largest clones hold roughly a tenth. The J segment lost 0 bases and the V segment lost 5 bases, leaving 8 bases of the junction unmatched. The CDR3 is made up of 15 amino acids. CDR1 is SGDLS and CDR2 is YYNGEE in the germline V gene. This clonotype turned up a few times. Its antigen is currently unknown. TCR cDNA received a 3' ligated oligonucleotide that carried a UMI. Reverse transcription used DNase-treated unsorted total RNA, aiming for about 1 to 1,100 ng.

This chain links TRBV9 with TRBJ2-7; 7 nucleotides line up with TRBD1. This TCR was sampled from a male donor in good health. CDR3 residues: CASSPRTGDSYEQYF. Written as DNA, the CDR3 is TGTGCCAGCAGTCCCCGGACAGGCGACTCCTACGAGCAGTACTTC.